A selection of T cell receptor beta chains follows, all from one sample in a study of shared clonotypes between healthy human individuals. This table comes from immunoSEQ multiplex PCR, and its TCRdb copy is limited to in-frame clones, with some not included. Among about 980,000 clones listed, 70% to 85% were seen once. Sequences were obtained from memory CD4+ T cells sorted from blood. The receptor set was obtained from a man aged 18 to 29 in good health. The CDR3 runs from the conserved cysteine through the conserved F or W. A D gene is named only where the DNA matches it firmly. Only some rows state a clone size, as once, few, many or a class for expanded clones.

NA	TRBJ1-1	once	TRBV5-4	TGTGCCAGCACCTCTGGAGGCGTAATGAACACTGAAGCTTTCTTT	CASTSGGVMNTEAFF
NA	TRBJ2-1	NA	TRBV7-8	TGTGCCAGCACCGCTCGGCGGGATGAGCAGTTCTTC	CASTARRDEQFF
NA	TRBJ2-2	NA	TRBV7-8	TGTGCCAGCAGTTCCAATAGGGAGACCGGGGAGCTGTTTTTT	CASSSNRETGELFF
NA	TRBJ1-5	NA	TRBV6-6	TGTGCCAGCGCCCCGACCCGCGGGGGCGTGAGTCAGCCCCAGCATTTT	CASAPTRGGVSQPQHF
NA	TRBJ1-2	NA	TRBV27	TGTGCCAGCAGTTTATCCGGCGGACTGGATGGCTACACCTTC	CASSLSGGLDGYTF
NA	TRBJ1-4	NA	TRBV18	TGTGCCAGCTCGAACGAGGGGGGGCGCAATGAAAAACTGTTTTTT	CASSNEGGRNEKLFF
NA	TRBJ1-5	NA	TRBV18	TGTGCCAGCTCGCCGGCGGAAGGGTATCAGCCCCAGCATTTT	CASSPAEGYQPQHF
NA	TRBJ1-2	NA	TRBV19	TGTGCCAGTAGTGCCGGGGGAGGCTACACCTTC	CASSAGGGYTF
TRBD2	TRBJ2-7	NA	TRBV10-2	TGCGCCAGCAGCGGGACTAGCGGGATTAGCGAGCAGTACTTC	CASSGTSGISEQYF
TRBD1	TRBJ2-5	NA	TRBV4-1	TGCGCCAGCAGCCAGGCTGGGACAGGCCAAAAGACCCAGTACTTC	CASSQAGTGQKTQYF
NA	TRBJ1-5	NA	TRBV7-2	TGTGCCAGCAGCTTAGCGTCAGGGAATAGCAATCAGCCCCAGCATTTT	CASSLASGNSNQPQHF
NA	TRBJ2-5	NA	TRBV5-4	TGTGCCAGTCAGCATGATAGGGGAGAGACCCAGTACTTC	CASQHDRGETQYF
NA	TRBJ2-7	NA	TRBV10-2	TGCGCCAGCGGGGTTTACGAGCAGTACTTC	CASGVYEQYF
TRBD2	TRBJ2-1	NA	TRBV29-1	TGCACGGGGGGAGTCGGCTACAATGAGCAGTTCTTC	CTGGVGYNEQFF
NA	TRBJ2-7	few	TRBV7-8	TGTGCCAGCAGCTCATCGGACGGGAGCGAGCAGTACTTC	CASSSSDGSEQYF
TRBD1	TRBJ1-1	NA	TRBV5-1	TGCGCCAGCACCGCCGACAGGGCGAACACTGAAGCTTTCTTT	CASTADRANTEAFF
NA	TRBJ2-2	NA	TRBV10-1	TGCGCCAGCAGTGGGGCCCCGGCGGGAACCGGGGAGCTGTTTTTT	CASSGAPAGTGELFF
NA	TRBJ2-1	NA	TRBV7-2	TGTGCCAGCAGCTTCCGGGGCGGGAATGAGCAGTTCTTC	CASSFRGGNEQFF
NA	TRBJ1-2	few	TRBV27	TGTGCCAGCAGTCTCAGGGGCTATGGCTACACCTTC	CASSLRGYGYTF
TRBD1	TRBJ1-1	NA	TRBV5-4	TGTGCCAGCAGCTTGGAACTAACAGGGGCTGAAGCTTTCTTT	CASSLELTGAEAFF
TRBD2	TRBJ2-3	NA	TRBV7-2	TGTGCCAGCAGTCGGCGGGAGGGCCTTTGGGCAGATACGCAGTATTTT	CASSRREGLWADTQYF
NA	TRBJ1-1	NA	TRBV21-1	TGTGCCAGCAGACCGCGCACACGACCGAACACTGAAGCTTTCTTT	CASRPRTRPNTEAFF
TRBD1	TRBJ1-3	NA	TRBV10-3	TGTGCCATCAGTGAGTCTGAGGGGGCGGCTGGAAACACCATATATTTT	CAISESEGAAGNTIYF
TRBD1	TRBJ1-1	few	TRBV6-4	TGTGCCAGCAGTGATTACACAGGGGTTGCTTTCTTT	CASSDYTGVAFF
NA	TRBJ1-1	NA	TRBV10-2	TGCGCCAGCAGTGAGGGAGGAAACACTGAAGCTTTCTTT	CASSEGGNTEAFF
TRBD2	TRBJ2-2	few	TRBV5-6	TGTGCCAGCAGCCTTGGAGTCCTAGCGGGAAGGGGGGACACCGGGGAGCTGTTTTTT	CASSLGVLAGRGDTGELFF
NA	TRBJ1-1	NA	TRBV7-2	TGTGCCAGCAGCTTAGAGCGGGTAGCTGAAGCTTTCTTT	CASSLERVAEAFF
NA	TRBJ2-2	NA	TRBV27	TGTGCCAGCAGCCACGGCGTAGCGGGGGAGCTGTTTTTT	CASSHGVAGELFF
NA	TRBJ1-2	NA	TRBV6-5	TGTGCCAGCGTAGGGGGGGGAAGCTATGGCTACACCTTC	CASVGGGSYGYTF
TRBD1	TRBJ1-2	NA	TRBV6-5	TGTGCCAGCAGTTTGACAGGGGGGGTTGGCTACACCTTC	CASSLTGGVGYTF
NA	TRBJ2-7	NA	TRBV4-1	TGCGCCAGCAGCCCCTACAGGGATGGGTACGAGCAGTACTTC	CASSPYRDGYEQYF
NA	TRBJ2-7	NA	TRBV11-2	TGTGCCAGCAGCCTCGGGAGCCTCTACGAGCAGTACTTC	CASSLGSLYEQYF
NA	TRBJ2-5	NA	TRBV4-1	TGCGCCAGCAGCCAAGGGGCCGGGGGGCCCCCAGAGACCCAGTACTTC	CASSQGAGGPPETQYF
TRBD1	TRBJ1-1	NA	TRBV18	TGTGCCAGCCAGGGACAGATTAACACTGAAGCTTTCTTT	CASQGQINTEAFF
NA	TRBJ2-5	NA	TRBV5-5	TGTGCCAGCAGCTTGGAAGGGATCGGGGAGACCCAGTACTTC	CASSLEGIGETQYF
TRBD1	TRBJ2-7	NA	TRBV7-8	TGTGCCAGCAGCTTATACGGGACAGGTTACTACGAGCAGTACTTC	CASSLYGTGYYEQYF
NA	TRBJ1-1	NA	TRBV30	TGTGCCTCAACCCCCGGGGCTTTCTTT	CASTPGAFF
NA	TRBJ1-4	NA	TRBV5-1	TGCGCCAGCAGCTTGGCCAGGGGCAGTGAAAAACTGTTTTTT	CASSLARGSEKLFF
NA	TRBJ2-4	NA	TRBV27	TGTGCCAGCAGTTTCGCACTAGCCAAAAACATTCAGTACTTC	CASSFALAKNIQYF
NA	TRBJ1-4	NA	TRBV28	TGTGCCAGCAAGGCTGGCCGGGAAAAACTGTTTTTT	CASKAGREKLFF
TRBD1	TRBJ1-3	once	TRBV30	TGTGCCTGGAGTTGGCCGGGACAGGGTCGAAACACCATATATTTT	CAWSWPGQGRNTIYF
NA	TRBJ2-7	NA	TRBV6-5	TGTGCCAGCAGTTACGGACAGCGTGCCCACGAGCAGTACTTC	CASSYGQRAHEQYF
TRBD2	TRBJ2-7	NA	TRBV4-1	TGCGCCAGCAGCCACTATTCTAGCGGGGGTTTCTACGAGCAGTACTTC	CASSHYSSGGFYEQYF
NA	TRBJ2-1	NA	TRBV9	TGTGCCAGCAGCCCCTTCACGATCAATGAGCAGTTCTTC	CASSPFTINEQFF
TRBD2	TRBJ2-7	NA	TRBV6-6	TGTGCCAGCAGTTACTCACATACTAGCGGGGGAGCCGAGCAGTACTTC	CASSYSHTSGGAEQYF
TRBD1	TRBJ1-2	NA	TRBV18	TGTGCCAGCTCAACGACAGGGGGCAACTATGGCTACACCTTC	CASSTTGGNYGYTF
NA	TRBJ2-3	NA	TRBV18	TGTGCCAGCTCACCACCGTATCGGGGAGCGCAGTATTTT	CASSPPYRGAQYF
TRBD2	TRBJ2-1	NA	TRBV5-4	TGTGCCAGCAGCTCCGGACTAGCGGGGGCCAATGAGCAGTTCTTC	CASSSGLAGANEQFF
NA	TRBJ2-3	NA	TRBV29-1	TGCAGCGTAGGACAGCTCGATACGCAGTATTTT	CSVGQLDTQYF
NA	TRBJ1-6	NA	TRBV10-3	TGTGCCATCAGTGCAGGGAGCTCCTATAATTCACCCCTCCACTTT	CAISAGSSYNSPLHF
NA	TRBJ2-5	once	TRBV21-1	TGTGCCAGCAGCAAGAAAACCGGGACTAGCGGCCTCCAAGAGACCCAGTACTTC	CASSKKTGTSGLQETQYF
NA	TRBJ1-1	NA	TRBV7-3	TGTGCCAGCAGCTTAATGGGATGGGGCACTGAAGCTTTCTTT	CASSLMGWGTEAFF
NA	TRBJ1-3	few	TRBV30	TGTGCCTGGAGTGTACAGGGTGGAAACACCATATATTTT	CAWSVQGGNTIYF
TRBD1	TRBJ2-7	few	TRBV5-6	TGTGCCAGCAGCGGACAGGGGGCAGGTCGCGAGCAGTACTTC	CASSGQGAGREQYF
NA	TRBJ2-2	many	TRBV4-1	TGCGCCAGCACCAGGGGAGGACTAGTGAACACCGGGGAGCTGTTTTTT	CASTRGGLVNTGELFF
NA	TRBJ1-3	NA	TRBV5-8	TGTGCCAGCAGCTCGGACATTGGAAACACCATATATTTT	CASSSDIGNTIYF
NA	TRBJ2-3	NA	TRBV7-2	TGTGCCAGCAGCTTAATGGCAGCCACAGATACGCAGTATTTT	CASSLMAATDTQYF
NA	TRBJ1-5	NA	TRBV5-4	TGTGCCAGCAGCTTGGAACCGTACAATCAGCCCCAGCATTTT	CASSLEPYNQPQHF
TRBD1	TRBJ2-1	NA	TRBV6-5	TGTGCCAGCAGTTACTCGAGGGGACAGGGGGAGTTCTTC	CASSYSRGQGEFF